This entry describes one T cell receptor (beta chain). Its target antigen remains unknown. The library came from the immunoSEQ multiplex PCR assay. A mixture of 60 forward primers for TCR Vbeta segments and 13 reverse primers for TCR Jbeta segments was used in the multiplex PCR. Amplification of the CDR3 region of rearranged TCR beta genes was performed with a multiplex PCR assay on genomic DNA. Amplified TCR beta libraries were sequenced as 87-base-pair reads on the Illumina HiSeq System. Per the authors' processing: A later analysis tallied approximately 87 million unique TCR beta chains across the 700 or so repertoires, and about 12 million of those chains were shared by two or more donors. A nearest-neighbor algorithm error-corrected the raw reads and collapsed the reads into unique sequences, merging closely related sequences to remove PCR and sequencing errors. V, D and J gene segments were assigned by aligning CDR3 sequences to IMGT reference sequences. Each retained sequence needed at least a six-nucleotide match to both a V gene segment and a J gene segment. A rearrangement was called productive if the CDR3 had no stop codons and remained in frame with V and J, and every other rearrangement was called non-productive. CDR3 was defined by IMGT convention, running from the second conserved V-encoded cysteine to the conserved J-encoded phenylalanine. In an earlier analysis of 500 to 650 of the donors, sequences lacking an unambiguous match to a single V gene segment were excluded. An earlier analysis of a few hundred of the donors classified V segments as functional when productive rearrangements were above 56.7% and as segregating when the standard deviation between donors was above 5%. A statistical classification framework was developed to diagnose cytomegalovirus status using the catalog of TCR beta chain sequences. In a later analysis, V and J genes were assigned by comparing TCR nucleotide sequences against IMGT/GENE-DB human TR gene sequences. Using the TCRdist pipeline, a later analysis assigned CDR3 sequences along with most-parsimonious VDJ recombination scenarios. In a later analysis, each TCR beta chain was defined by its CDR3 amino acid sequence together with its V-gene family, and reads without a unique V-gene family were excluded. A later analysis removed nearly 600 highly shared, low-generation-probability nucleotide sequences to deal with suspected cross-contamination and a sequencing artifact. A later analysis calculated a clonal expansion index for each public chain from normalized within-repertoire ranks of inferred template counts. A later analysis computed generation probabilities with a VDJ recombination model fitted to out-of-frame rearrangements, and checked the results against IGoR. Hypergeometric tests were used in a later analysis to score TCR-TCR, TCR-HLA and TCR-CMV co-occurrence, with a repertoire-size bias correction applied to the TCR pairs. In a later analysis, false discovery rates were estimated by permuting HLA or CMV assignments 20 times. A later analysis grouped co-occurring TCRs with DBSCAN, adding TCRdist sequence similarity when clustering within HLA-allele-positive subsets. Repertoires with fewer than 30,000 or more than 120,000 public chains were left out of co-occurrence clustering, as were a few repertoires with anomalous nucleotide sharing. TCRdb carries this immuneACCESS record with in-frame sequences only. Its versions omit some clonotypes, under half of them owing to an unresolved V gene in the studies checked, with the rest unexplained. V and J calls and clone size are those listed in that table; D and trimming were worked out from the DNA. This sample's records show over 200,000 clones. The ten largest clones represent under 1% of the sample.

The data belong to a study of cytomegalovirus exposure and HLA in healthy donors (TCRdb year 2017). With regard to the full study: According to an earlier analysis of 550 to 750 of the donors, 200 million or so T cells yielded 117 million unique TCR beta sequences and around 280 Gb of sequence data. The number of typed donors differed by locus: about 629-640 for A, B, C, DRB1 and DQB1; 522 for DQA1; around 580 for DPA1; and around 470 for DPB1. Along with the approximately 650-subject first cohort, a separate validation cohort of over a hundred different subjects was used. Several DR-DQ haplotypes were treated as single units for association and clustering because of strong linkage in the cohort. Donor age, sex, ethnicity and CMV serostatus were compiled alongside the repertoire data. On average, around 240,000 unique TCR beta nucleotide sequences were sequenced per donor among more than 350 genotyped donors of the cohort, with roughly 18% of those sequences being non-productive. The genetic ancestry cluster associated with self-reported Caucasian donors included about 81% of the 398 genotyped donors. Using immunosequencing, the study profiled T cell repertoires from roughly 650 subjects and related those repertoires to cytomegalovirus serostatus. In an earlier analysis of more than 550 of the donors, high-throughput TCR beta sequencing was used to judge whether each TCR beta V gene segment behaved as functional or pseudogenic. A later genetic analysis took genome-wide SNP genotypes for about 55% of the 666 donors and used that subset as a discovery cohort. Every discovery cohort repertoire had been produced on one sequencing platform. Rather than using new phenotypic data, the later analysis identified candidate immune exposures from TCR beta sequences and from how often those sequences occurred across donors. To predict cytomegalovirus infection status, the study combined high-throughput TCR immunosequencing, statistical association of individual TCRs with disease status, and machine learning. About 300 gigabases of sequencing data and around 80 million unique TCR sequences made up an early release that covered several hundred HLA-typed donors. Both class I and class II loci were covered by HLA typing, at four-digit resolution. The study was designed to test whether signatures of past pathogen exposure could be identified by cataloging public T cell receptors. In a later analysis, previously published TCR beta repertoires from 500 to 750 donors were re-analyzed and high-resolution HLA genotyping was added so that TCR occurrence patterns could be studied.

Including cysteine and phenylalanine, the CDR3 has 15 amino acids. The retained sequence is limited to the CDR3, 45 bases, with the frame set at the first base. The CDR1 and CDR2 encoded by the germline V gene (reference sequence) are LNHDA and SQIVND. Trimming takes 10 bases off V and 4 bases off J; junction bases not matched to a gene: 13. In total, around 600 healthy bone marrow donors made up the cohort. At the time of sampling, all cohort members were nominally healthy, though unrecorded immune exposures were likely present. The donor tested CMV seropositive, placing the donor among the 310 or so seropositive members of the cohort. Every donor gave a peripheral blood sample, and the peripheral blood mononuclear cells from that sample were used for TCR beta sequencing. The Qiagen DNeasy Blood Extraction Kit was used to extract genomic DNA from the blood cell samples. The investigation overall reported the following: A further reported finding was that TCR beta sequences accurately predicted the HLA-A and HLA-B alleles for most subjects in the first cohort. Linkage disequilibrium might explain the correlated functional status among segregating V segments, but an unknown experimental factor could not be excluded. This cohort had only TCR beta chains sequenced, and the lack of alpha or paired-chain data limited which features could be detected. According to a later analysis, most CMV-associated TCR beta chains appeared to be HLA-restricted, and the HLA associations seemed to be driven largely by CMV exposure. In a later analysis, several top co-occurrence clusters were reported to appear linked to parvovirus B19, influenza, CMV and Epstein-Barr virus. Broadly in line with IMGT annotations, most TCR beta V segments showed up in productive rearrangements about 90% or about 30% of the time in an earlier analysis of 450 to 750 of the donors. A cluster of highly shared sequence variants was judged likely to be a technical artifact of the sequencing pipeline. A later genetic analysis associated a missense DCLRE1C variant with V-gene and J-gene trimming of TCR beta chains, and an independent cohort replicated the association. According to a later analysis, TCR association rates differed among HLA loci, with DRB1 alleles showing the most associated TCRs and HLA-C alleles showing the fewest. The study listed 164 TCR beta chains as associated with cytomegalovirus. The earlier analysis of nearly 600 of the donors excluded approximately 15 rarely observed V segments, including chromosome 9 orphons, because counts were too low. Presence/absence analyses assumed roughly uniform sequencing depth across donors, an assumption that may not hold. Most TCR sequences were seen in very few donors, while some public TCRs were found in many individuals. In vitro tests confirmed that a few of the cytomegalovirus-associated TCR beta chains recognize cytomegalovirus antigens. Specific HLA alleles were associated with 18,000 or so TCR beta sequences at a false discovery rate of 0.05 in a later analysis. A later analysis found that HLA-associated TCR beta chains were more clonally expanded and had lower generation probabilities than equally common non-associated chains. Compared with the 666-donor mean, donors in an Asian-associated ancestry cluster had fewer N-insertions in productive TCRs, according to a later genetic analysis. Cytomegalovirus status was reported to be diagnosed by the classifier with high specificity and sensitivity in both the original and validation cohorts. Because HLA typing was missing for some donors at each locus, association tests included only the typed subset. When HLA alleles, especially DR and DQ, strongly co-occurred, attributing TCR associations to individual alleles was difficult. Some IMGT-functional V segments, including TRBV6-2 and TRBV6-3, could not be told apart with the 87-base-pair reads, so those segments were excluded. According to the authors, the approach could potentially be generalized to other disease states and immunological phenotypes. Immune exposure information for the cohort was limited to CMV serostatus.

The chain is assembled from TRBV19 and TRBJ2-1, and 7 junction bases match TRBD1. The material sequenced was PBMCs. This clonotype was obtained from a woman in her twenties or thirties in good health and CMV-seropositive. The CDR3: CATRRVGTAYNEQFF. The DNA sequence is as follows: TGTGCCACCAGACGGGTCGGGACAGCTTACAATGAGCAGTTCTTC. The variable domain in full, with residues beyond the CDR3 obtained from the reference TRBV19 and TRBJ2-1 genes, is DGGITQSPKYLFRKEGQNVTLSCEQNLNHDAMYWYRQDPGQGLRLIYYSQIVNDFQKGDIAEGYSVSREKKESFPLTVTSAQKNPTAFYLCATRRVGTAYNEQFFGPGTRLTVL.